The 10 T cell receptor beta chains below come from one sample, sequenced in a study of shared T cell receptors in the human thymus listed by TCRdb under 2021. Libraries were built with the immunoSEQ multiplex PCR assay. The table was pulled from immuneACCESS by TCRdb, which kept in-frame rearrangements only. Such tables lose some clones; where checked, under half of the loss comes from unresolved V genes, and the rest has no known cause. This sample comprises hundreds of thousands of clones, roughly 90% of them detected only once. Around 0.01% of the sample goes to the ten largest clones. These same data were also listed under a study on human thymus T cells.

Material: thymocytes. Every receptor here comes from a boy younger than two with a congenital heart defect. Donor details come from another sample of the same person, matched by shared clones.

The chain joins TRBV19 to TRBJ1-1; a possible D gene is TRBD1 (5 bases). Germline V gene lookup returns CDR1 LNHDA and CDR2 SQIVND (reference sequence). Deletions cut 8 bases from V and 1 base from J, with 23 bases between. This CDR3 comprises 17 residues. The CDR3 DNA is TGTGCCAGTTCTAGAGAGCGGGGGTCCACCTCGAACACTGAAGCTTTCTTT. Residues: CASSRERGSTSNTEAFF.

V is TRBV5-1 and J is TRBJ2-7, with TRBD2 as a possible D gene (5 bases). V shed 0 bases and J shed 3 bases, with 10 bases lying between them. Germline V CDR1 and CDR2: SGHRS, YFSETQ. This CDR3 contains 14 residues. The CDR3 coding sequence is TGCGCCAGCAGCTTGGGGACGGAGGTCTACGAGCAGTACTTC. As protein: CASSLGTEVYEQYF.

As DNA, the CDR3 is TGCGCCAGCAGCCCCGGGGGTGAGGGGAAAGAGACCCAGTACTTC. Protein sequence: CASSPGGEGKETQYF. This rearrangement joins TRBV5-1 to TRBJ2-5; D might be TRBD2 (6 bases). V lost 4 bases, J lost 3 bases, and 16 bases lay in between. There are 15 residues in the CDR3. The germline gives CDR1 SGHRS, CDR2 YFSETQ.

This clone was found a few times. This rearrangement joins TRBV19 to TRBJ2-7; D is possibly TRBD2 (5 bases). Germline CDR1 LNHDA, CDR2 SQIVND (reference sequence). CDR3 length equals 15 residues. The V gene lost 1 base and the J gene lost 5 bases, with 15 bases spanning the gap. CDR3 DNA sequence: TGTGCCAGTAGTATAGTTCCTAGCACAACCGACGAGCAGTACTTC. Translating gives CASSIVPSTTDEQYF.

The gene calls are TRBV10-3 and TRBJ2-3; weak D call: TRBD2 (5 bases). Germline-derived CDR1 and CDR2 are ENHRY and SYGVKD. The CDR3 has 17 amino acids. Trimming left V 1 base short and J 0 bases short, with 14 bases between. CDR3 region: CAISEWFGGPSTDTQYF. The CDR3 bases are TGTGCCATCAGTGAGTGGTTCGGCGGGCCTAGCACAGATACGCAGTATTTT.

This chain connects TRBV29-1 to TRBJ2-5; 11 nucleotides agree with TRBD2. Trimming took 8 bases from V and 7 from J; bases not matched to a gene: 12. This CDR3 spans 14 amino acids. Germline values: CDR1 SQVTM, CDR2 ANQGSEA. CDR3 residues: CSLRVAGGPGTQYF. The DNA for the CDR3 is TGCAGCCTGCGAGTAGCGGGAGGGCCGGGGACCCAGTACTTC. Supplemented by reference TRBV29-1 and TRBJ2-5, the full variable domain reads SAVISQKPSRDICQRGTSLTIQCQVDSQVTMMFWYRQQPGQSLTLIATANQGSEATYESGFVIDKFPISRPNLTFSTLTVSNMSPEDSSIYLCSLRVAGGPGTQYFGPGTRLLVL.

The rearrangement links TRBV30 to TRBJ1-5; 8 nucleotides line up with TRBD1. This CDR3 comprises 14 residues. Germline CDR1 and CDR2: GTSNPN and SVGIG (reference sequence). With 5 bases clipped from V and 0 bases from J, the junction kept 3 bases outside the gene matches. The CDR3 loop is CAWPTGVSNQPQHF. CDR3 DNA sequence: TGTGCCTGGCCGACAGGGGTTAGCAATCAGCCCCAGCATTTT.

In this sample, this clone turned up once. This chain links TRBV7-9 with TRBJ1-4; D not certain. The V and J ends lost 5 bases and 8 bases respectively, with 18 bases between them. Germline loops: CDR1 SEHNR, CDR2 FQNEAQ (reference sequence). CDR3 size: 15 residues. This CDR3 is CASSISDFLGEKLFF. The CDR3 DNA reads TGTGCCAGCAGCATTTCGGACTTCCTAGGGGAAAAACTGTTTTTT.

This chain links TRBV5-1 with TRBJ2-5; 11 nucleotides line up with TRBD2. With V trimmed by 3 bases and J by 3 bases, 7 bases remained unmatched. Germline-derived CDR1 and CDR2 are SGHRS and YFSETQ. The CDR3 has 16 amino acids. In DNA form, the CDR3 reads TGCGCCAGCAGCTCTTCCGGGACTAGCGGAAAAGAGACCCAGTACTTC. Its protein product is CASSSSGTSGKETQYF.

V and J are TRBV23-1 and TRBJ2-6; TRBD2 aligns across 10 bases. TRBV23-1 is known as an ORF, though its function is uncertain. Unmatched junction bases numbered 11, after V lost 9 bases and J lost 3 bases. This CDR3 region has 17 residues. CDR3 in DNA: TGCGCCAGTTTACGAGCTAGCGGGAGAAGTGGGGCCAACGTCCTGACTTTC. It yields the protein CASLRASGRSGANVLTF.